The rows below give T cell receptor beta chains drawn from one sample of a study of OX40 agonist ivuxolimab in advanced cancers. Libraries were prepared by immunoSEQ multiplex PCR; TCRdb keeps only in-frame clonotypes and omits some of them. The table shows tens of thousands of clones, with about 79% occurring only once. The source was CD4+ or CD8+ T cells sorted from blood, collected in a trial of the OX40 agonist ivuxolimab. The source of these receptors is an adult with an advanced solid tumor such as melanoma, head and neck, liver or kidney cancer. The CDR3 runs from the conserved cysteine through the conserved F or W. Fields, in order: J gene, V gene, clone size, D gene, CDR3 DNA, CDR3 protein. D genes are given only for firm matches. Clone size appears in some rows only: once, few, many, or a class for an expanded clone.

TRBJ2-1 | TRBV7-8 | . | . | TGTGCCAGCAGCTTACGCTCCTACAATGAGCAGTTCTTC | CASSLRSYNEQFF
TRBJ2-1 | TRBV7-9 | . | TRBD1 | TGTGCCAGCAGCCCCCCCTCGACAGGGACCAATGAGCAGTTCTTC | CASSPPSTGTNEQFF
TRBJ2-3 | TRBV7-2 | . | TRBD2 | TGTGCCAGCAGCCTAGGGTCTAGCGGGTCTGCAGATACGCAGTATTTT | CASSLGSSGSADTQYF
TRBJ2-1 | TRBV7-6 | . | . | TGTGCCAGCAGTCCGACTAGCTCCTACAATGAGCAGTTCTTC | CASSPTSSYNEQFF
TRBJ2-5 | TRBV7-2 | . | . | TGTGCCAGCAGCTTACTAGGCCGGAGACAAGAGACCCAGTACTTC | CASSLLGRRQETQYF
TRBJ2-1 | TRBV6-5 | . | . | TGTGCCAGCAGTAACCCGGGACTGACCTACAATGAGCAGTTCTTC | CASSNPGLTYNEQFF
TRBJ2-3 | TRBV19 | . | . | TGTGCCAGTAAAGGAGTCGAGGCGGGGCTGGCCACAGATACGCAGTATTTT | CASKGVEAGLATDTQYF
TRBJ1-2 | TRBV4-2 | . | TRBD1 | TGTGCCAGCAGCCAACTGGGGACAGACTATGGCTACACCTTC | CASSQLGTDYGYTF
TRBJ1-1 | TRBV9 | . | . | TGTGCCAGCAGCGCGGCAGGGAGGGGTGAAGCTTTCTTT | CASSAAGRGEAFF
TRBJ1-2 | TRBV2 | . | . | TGTGCCAGCAGCCCCGGGACCTACTATGGCTACACCTTC | CASSPGTYYGYTF
TRBJ1-2 | TRBV6-6 | once | TRBD1 | TGTGCCAGCAGCTCAGAGGACAGGGGGCGCGGGGGCTACACCTTC | CASSSEDRGRGGYTF
TRBJ2-1 | TRBV7-9 | . | TRBD1 | TGTGCCAGCAGCTTACGGCAACAGGGGACTGAGCAGTTCTTC | CASSLRQQGTEQFF
TRBJ1-3 | TRBV7-2 | once | . | TGTGCCAGCAGCCCGGGGTCTGGAAACACCATATATTTT | CASSPGSGNTIYF
TRBJ1-2 | TRBV25-1 | . | . | TGTGCCAGCAGTGAACCCCCCCAAGATGGCTACACCTTC | CASSEPPQDGYTF
TRBJ2-1 | TRBV18 | . | . | TGTGCCAGCTCACCGTGGAATGAGCAGTTCTTC | CASSPWNEQFF
TRBJ1-2 | TRBV9 | . | . | TGTGCCAGCAGCGTAGGGGGAGGGCTGGCAGGCTACACCTTC | CASSVGGGLAGYTF
TRBJ1-4 | TRBV5-6 | . | . | TGTGCCAGCAGCGAAGAGGGACCTGCAACTAATGAAAAACTGTTTTTT | CASSEEGPATNEKLFF
TRBJ2-5 | TRBV28 | . | . | TGTGCCAGCAGTTCGACTTCTGCGGAGACCCAGTACTTC | CASSSTSAETQYF
TRBJ2-4 | TRBV21-1 | . | . | TGTGCCAGCAGCAAAGCGGGGGTTCAGAGAATGGTCTCGGCCAAAAACATTCAGTACTTC | CASSKAGVQRMVSAKNIQYF
TRBJ2-5 | TRBV19 | . | . | TGTGCCAGTAGTACTCGACCGAGGGAGACCCAGTACTTC | CASSTRPRETQYF
TRBJ2-5 | TRBV10-3 | . | . | TGTGCCATCAGTGGGGACCAAGAGACCCAGTACTTC | CAISGDQETQYF
TRBJ2-7 | TRBV6-6 | . | TRBD1 | TGTGCCAGCAGTCGTACAGGGGAAGGGACCTACGAGCAGTACTTC | CASSRTGEGTYEQYF
TRBJ2-4 | TRBV2 | . | . | TGTGCCAGCAGTGAATCGAGGTTGGGCGGGGCGGATCGTAACATTCAGTACTTC | CASSESRLGGADRNIQYF
TRBJ2-5 | TRBV7-2 | . | . | TGTGCCAGCAGCTCGACTCCCTTCCGAGAGACCCAGTACTTC | CASSSTPFRETQYF
TRBJ1-2 | TRBV2 | . | TRBD1 | TGTGCCAGCAGTGATAGCACAGGGGCGGGCTATGGCTACACCTTC | CASSDSTGAGYGYTF
TRBJ2-2 | TRBV7-2 | . | . | TGTGCCAGCCGGTCACCGGGACTCTACACCGGGGAGCTGTTTTTT | CASRSPGLYTGELFF
TRBJ2-3 | TRBV6-1 | . | . | TGTGCCAGCAGGAACGCCGGGACTACAGATACGCAGTATTTT | CASRNAGTTDTQYF
TRBJ2-7 | TRBV6-5 | . | TRBD2 | TGTGCCAGCAGTTATTCCGGGACTAGCGGGGACGAGCAGTACTTC | CASSYSGTSGDEQYF
TRBJ1-5 | TRBV15 | . | . | TGTGCCACCAGCAGAGTACTGACACAGAATCAGCCCCAGCATTTT | CATSRVLTQNQPQHF
TRBJ2-1 | TRBV6-6 | . | . | TGTGCCAGCAGGGGGCCGGCCGGTTACAATGAGCAGTTCTTC | CASRGPAGYNEQFF
TRBJ1-1 | TRBV4-2 | few | TRBD1 | TGTGCCAGCAGCCCGCAGGGGGCGAACACTGAAGCTTTCTTT | CASSPQGANTEAFF
TRBJ2-7 | TRBV5-1 | few | TRBD1 | TGCGCCAGCAGCTGGACCGTAGGGGGACAGGGAGAGTACGAGCAGTACTTC | CASSWTVGGQGEYEQYF
TRBJ1-1 | TRBV7-9 | . | . | TGTGCCAGCAGCTTTGTGGTCCCGAACACTGAAGCTTTCTTT | CASSFVVPNTEAFF
TRBJ2-3 | TRBV5-1 | . | TRBD1 | TGCGCCAGCAGCCCCCCGGGACAGGGGAGAGATACGCAGTATTTT | CASSPPGQGRDTQYF
TRBJ2-1 | TRBV6-5 | . | . | TGTGCCAGCAGCGCTTGGTCCGGCAAGAATGAGCAGTTCTTC | CASSAWSGKNEQFF
TRBJ2-4 | TRBV6-6 | . | . | TGTGCCAGCAGTTTCGGTGGGAACCAGTACTTC | CASSFGGNQYF
TRBJ2-5 | TRBV5-1 | . | TRBD1 | TGCGCCAGCAGGGACAGGGTTAGGGAGGCCCAGTACTTC | CASRDRVREAQYF
TRBJ2-3 | TRBV7-9 | . | . | TGTGCCAGCAGCTTAGGTTCCCTAGCAGATACGCAGTATTTT | CASSLGSLADTQYF
TRBJ2-4 | TRBV7-9 | . | TRBD1 | TGTGCCAGCAGCTTAGCGGGACAGGGGGTCATTCAGTACTTC | CASSLAGQGVIQYF
TRBJ2-1 | TRBV28 | . | TRBD2 | TGTGCCAGCCTAGGGGCGGGGGGCCCGATCAATGAGCAGTTCTTC | CASLGAGGPINEQFF
TRBJ1-5 | TRBV7-2 | . | TRBD1 | TGTGCCAGCAGCCAAGACAGGGGGTATCAGCCCCAGCATTTT | CASSQDRGYQPQHF
TRBJ2-2 | TRBV9 | few | TRBD2 | TGTGCCAGCAGCGTAGCTAACCCTAGCGGGGCAACCACCGGGGAGCTGTTTTTT | CASSVANPSGATTGELFF
TRBJ2-7 | TRBV11-2 | . | TRBD1 | TGTGCCAGCAGCCCTTCGGGACAGAGCTCCTACGAGCAGTACTTC | CASSPSGQSSYEQYF
TRBJ2-1 | TRBV7-6 | . | . | TGTGCCAGCAGCTTAGGGGCCTACAATGAGCAGTTCTTC | CASSLGAYNEQFF
TRBJ1-1 | TRBV2 | . | . | TGTGCCAGTAAACAGAGGGAGTACACTGAAGCTTTCTTT | CASKQREYTEAFF
TRBJ2-3 | TRBV19 | . | . | TGTGCCAGTAGTATAGGAGACCCCAAGGATACGCAGTATTTT | CASSIGDPKDTQYF
TRBJ1-4 | TRBV6-5 | once | . | TGTGCCAGCAGCCCGAACAGGGAAAAACTGTTTTTT | CASSPNREKLFF
TRBJ1-2 | TRBV11-2 | . | . | TGTGCCAGCAGCTTAGGAAGGAGGGACACGTTGCGGGGCTACACCTTC | CASSLGRRDTLRGYTF
TRBJ2-7 | TRBV5-6 | . | TRBD1 | TGTGCCAGCAGCTTCCGGGACAGACCCACCGAGCAGTACTTC | CASSFRDRPTEQYF
TRBJ1-4 | TRBV7-2 | . | TRBD1 | TGTGCCAGCAGCTGGGACAGGAGAAATGAAAAACTGTTTTTT | CASSWDRRNEKLFF
TRBJ1-1 | TRBV4-1 | . | TRBD1 | TGCGCCAGCAGCCTAACGCCAGGGGGGAACACTGAAGCTTTCTTT | CASSLTPGGNTEAFF
TRBJ1-1 | TRBV11-3 | . | . | TGTGCCAGCAGCTTGTACAAGTCTGAAGCTTTCTTT | CASSLYKSEAFF
TRBJ1-5 | TRBV18 | once | TRBD1 | TGTGCCAGCTCACGGGGACAGACAAATCAGCCCCAGCATTTT | CASSRGQTNQPQHF
TRBJ2-5 | TRBV7-9 | . | TRBD1 | TGTGCCAGCAGCTTAGCACAGGGGCGAGAGACCCAGTACTTC | CASSLAQGRETQYF
TRBJ1-2 | TRBV20-1 | . | . | TGCAGTGCTAGCCGAGGTGGCTACACCTTC | CSASRGGYTF
TRBJ1-6 | TRBV2 | few | . | TGTGCCGGATGGGGGGACGATAATTCACCCCTCCACTTT | CAGWGDDNSPLHF
TRBJ2-2 | TRBV4-1 | . | . | TGCGCCAGCAGCCAAGACGGTACTAGTGGGAACGGGGAGCTGTTTTTT | CASSQDGTSGNGELFF
TRBJ1-2 | TRBV5-4 | . | . | TGTGCCAGCAGCGTTCGATTTATGGGTGGCTACACCTTC | CASSVRFMGGYTF
TRBJ1-4 | TRBV27 | . | . | TGTGCCAGCAGTTTTAGGGCCGCAACTAATGAAAAACTGTTTTTT | CASSFRAATNEKLFF